This TCR beta chain was retrieved from a study of shared clonotypes between healthy human individuals. Study as a whole: Each donor had three CD4 naive, three CD4 memory, two CD8 naive and one CD8 memory plate.

Study-wide points: All-four-donor shared clonotypes had higher generation probabilities than non-shared clonotypes did.

The method was immunoSEQ multiplex PCR; TCRdb's version includes in-frame clones alone and lacks a portion of them. Among 550,000 to 750,000 clones, 95% to 96% were seen once, and the ten largest hold over 0.09%. Naive CD8 populations comprised CD45RO-negative cells positively selected for CCR7, excluding terminally differentiated effector memory CD45RA+ cells. The V and J ends lost 6 bases and 3 bases, in that order; junction bases with no gene match: 6. Germline-derived CDR1 and CDR2 are ENHRY and SYGVKD. The length of the CDR3 is 14 residues. Details on this clone: Its target is not known.

Specimen: naive CD8+ T cells sorted from blood. The chain joins TRBV10-3 to TRBJ1-1; TRBD1 agrees at 8 bases. The TCR was taken from a woman younger than 45 in good health. The CDR3: CAISEDRADTEAFF. The CDR3 coding sequence is TGTGCCATCAGCGAGGACAGGGCCGACACTGAAGCTTTCTTT.